The source of this TCR beta chain is a study of T-cell memory formation after mild COVID-19. TCRdb re-called the 5' RACE reads with MiXCR, one entry per CDR3 protein. The table records 350,000 to 450,000 distinct CDR3 sequences, 25% to 30% of them present only once. The CDR3 length is 16 residues. Germline-derived CDR1 and CDR2 are SGHNT and YENEEA. The V end lost 2 bases, the J end lost 7 bases, and 17 bases lay between the germline ends. The chain carries TRBV11-3 and TRBJ2-2; unclear D gene. This TCR derives from an adult woman who had mild COVID-19 (a few samples of this study predate the infection). Cell type and time point are not known. Material: PBMCs or a T cell subset sorted from them (not recorded which). CDR3 DNA: TGTGCCAGCAGCTTATTCGGGTCCCTCCCAGGCGGGGAGCTGTTTTTT. It yields the protein CASSLFGSLPGGELFF.